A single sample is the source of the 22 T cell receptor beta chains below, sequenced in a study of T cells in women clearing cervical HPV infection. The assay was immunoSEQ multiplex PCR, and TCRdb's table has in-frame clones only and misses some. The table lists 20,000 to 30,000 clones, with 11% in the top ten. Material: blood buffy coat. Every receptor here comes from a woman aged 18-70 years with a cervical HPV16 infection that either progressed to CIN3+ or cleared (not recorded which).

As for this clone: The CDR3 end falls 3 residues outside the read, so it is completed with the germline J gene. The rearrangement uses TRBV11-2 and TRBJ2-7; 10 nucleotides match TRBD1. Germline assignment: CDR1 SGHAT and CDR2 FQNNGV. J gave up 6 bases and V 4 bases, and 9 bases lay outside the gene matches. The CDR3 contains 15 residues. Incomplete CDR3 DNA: TGTGCCAGCAGCTCCCTCCGGGACAGGGGAAGCGAG. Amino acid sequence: CASSSLRDRGSE. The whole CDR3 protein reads CASSSLRDRGSEQYF. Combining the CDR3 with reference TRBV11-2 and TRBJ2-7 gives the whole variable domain EAGVAQSPRYKIIEKRQSVAFWCNPISGHATLYWYQQILGQGPKLLIQFQNNGVVDDSQLPKDRFSAERLKGVDSTLKIQPAKLEDSAVYLCASSSLRDRGSEQYFGPGTRLTVT.

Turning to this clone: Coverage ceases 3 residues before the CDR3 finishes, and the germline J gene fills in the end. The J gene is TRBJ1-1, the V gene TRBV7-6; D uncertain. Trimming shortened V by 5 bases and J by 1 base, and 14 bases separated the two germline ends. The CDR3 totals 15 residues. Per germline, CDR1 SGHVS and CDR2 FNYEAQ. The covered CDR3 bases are TGTGCCAGCAGCCCCTACTGGGCAGAGAACACTGAA. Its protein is CASSPYWAENTE. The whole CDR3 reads CASSPYWAENTEAFF.

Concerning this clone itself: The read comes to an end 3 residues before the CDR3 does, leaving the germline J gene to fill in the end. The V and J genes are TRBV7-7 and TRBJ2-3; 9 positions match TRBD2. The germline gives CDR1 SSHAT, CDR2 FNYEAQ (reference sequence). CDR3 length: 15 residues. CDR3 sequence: CASSSNSGRGETQYF. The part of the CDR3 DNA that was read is TGTGCCAGCAGCTCCAATAGCGGGAGAGGAGAGACG. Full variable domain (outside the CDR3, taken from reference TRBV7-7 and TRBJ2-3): GAGVSQSPRYKVTKRGQDVTLRCDPISSHATLYWYQQALGQGPEFLTYFNYEAQPDKSGLPSDRFSAERPEGSISTLTIQRTEQRDSAMYRCASSSNSGRGETQYFGPGTRLTVL.

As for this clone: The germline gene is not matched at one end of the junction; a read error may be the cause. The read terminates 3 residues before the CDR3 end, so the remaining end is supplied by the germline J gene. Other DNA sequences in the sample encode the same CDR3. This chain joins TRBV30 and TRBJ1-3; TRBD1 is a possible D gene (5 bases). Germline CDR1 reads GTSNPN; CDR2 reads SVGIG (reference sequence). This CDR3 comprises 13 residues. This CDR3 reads CAWGGVDGNTIYF. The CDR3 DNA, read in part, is TGTGCCTGGGGGGGGGTCGACGGAAACACA.

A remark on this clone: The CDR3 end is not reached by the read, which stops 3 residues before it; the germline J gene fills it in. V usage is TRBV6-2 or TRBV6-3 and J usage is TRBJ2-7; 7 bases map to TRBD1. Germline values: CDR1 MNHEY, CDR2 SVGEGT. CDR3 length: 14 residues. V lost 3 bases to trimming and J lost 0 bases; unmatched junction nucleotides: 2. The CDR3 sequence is CASSYRTGSYEQYF. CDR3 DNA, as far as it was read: TGTGCCAGCAGTTATAGGACAGGCTCCTACGAG.

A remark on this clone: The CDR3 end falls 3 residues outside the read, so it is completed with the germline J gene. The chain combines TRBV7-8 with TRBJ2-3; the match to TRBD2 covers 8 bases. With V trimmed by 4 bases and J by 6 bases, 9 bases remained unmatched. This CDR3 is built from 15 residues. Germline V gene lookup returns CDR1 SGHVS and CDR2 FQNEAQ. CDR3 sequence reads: CASSSKAGVEDTQYF. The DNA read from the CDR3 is TGTGCCAGCAGCTCTAAAGCGGGAGTGGAGGATACG.

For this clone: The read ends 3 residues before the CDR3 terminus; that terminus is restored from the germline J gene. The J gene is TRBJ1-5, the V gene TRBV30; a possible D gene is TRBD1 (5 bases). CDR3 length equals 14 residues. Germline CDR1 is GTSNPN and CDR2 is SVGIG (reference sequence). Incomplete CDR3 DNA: TGTGCCTCCCAGGGCCCCCTGAGCACAGATCCC. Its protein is CASQGPLSTDP. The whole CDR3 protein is CASQGPLSTDPQHF.

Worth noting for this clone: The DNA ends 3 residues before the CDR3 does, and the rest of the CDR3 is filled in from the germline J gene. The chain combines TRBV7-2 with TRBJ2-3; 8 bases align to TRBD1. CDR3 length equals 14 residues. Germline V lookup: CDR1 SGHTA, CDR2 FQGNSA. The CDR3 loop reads CASSPDRGNQPQYF. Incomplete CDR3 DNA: TGTGCCAGCAGCCCCGACAGGGGCAATCAGCCG.

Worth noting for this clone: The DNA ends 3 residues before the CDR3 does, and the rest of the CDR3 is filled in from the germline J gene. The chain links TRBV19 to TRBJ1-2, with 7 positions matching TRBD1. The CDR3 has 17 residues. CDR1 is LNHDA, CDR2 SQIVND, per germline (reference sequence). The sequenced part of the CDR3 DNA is TGTGCCAGTAGTAGCGACAGGGCAACGGGGTCCTACAATGAC. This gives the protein CASSSDRATGSYND. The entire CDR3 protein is CASSSDRATGSYNDYTF.

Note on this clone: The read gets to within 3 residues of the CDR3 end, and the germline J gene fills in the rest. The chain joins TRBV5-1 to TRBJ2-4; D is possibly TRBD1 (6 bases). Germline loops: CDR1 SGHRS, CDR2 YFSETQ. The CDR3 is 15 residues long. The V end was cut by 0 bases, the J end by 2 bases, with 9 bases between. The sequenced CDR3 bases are TGCGCCAGCAGCTTGGACAGGGCTACCAAAAACATT. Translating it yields CASSLDRATKNI. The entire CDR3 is CASSLDRATKNIQYF.

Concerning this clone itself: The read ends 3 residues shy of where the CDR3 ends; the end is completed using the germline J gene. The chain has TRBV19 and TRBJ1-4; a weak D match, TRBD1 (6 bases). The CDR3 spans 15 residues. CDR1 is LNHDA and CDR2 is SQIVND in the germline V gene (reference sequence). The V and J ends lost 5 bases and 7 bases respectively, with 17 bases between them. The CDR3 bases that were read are TGTGCCAGTAGTGCCCAGGACAGCCTCGGTGAAAAA. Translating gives CASSAQDSLGEK. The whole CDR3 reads CASSAQDSLGEKLFF. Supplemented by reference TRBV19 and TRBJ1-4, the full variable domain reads DGGITQSPKYLFRKEGQNVTLSCEQNLNHDAMYWYRQDPGQGLRLIYYSQIVNDFQKGDIAEGYSVSREKKESFPLTVTSAQKNPTAFYLCASSAQDSLGEKLFFGSGTQLSVL.

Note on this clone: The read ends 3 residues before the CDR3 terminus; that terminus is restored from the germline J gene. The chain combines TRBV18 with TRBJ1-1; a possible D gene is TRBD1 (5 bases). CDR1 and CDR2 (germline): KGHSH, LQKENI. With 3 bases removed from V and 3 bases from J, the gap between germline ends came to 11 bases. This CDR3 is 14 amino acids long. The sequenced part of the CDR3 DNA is TGTGCCAGCTCACCCCGGGACTTTGACACTGAA. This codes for CASSPRDFDTE. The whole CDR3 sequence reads CASSPRDFDTEAFF.

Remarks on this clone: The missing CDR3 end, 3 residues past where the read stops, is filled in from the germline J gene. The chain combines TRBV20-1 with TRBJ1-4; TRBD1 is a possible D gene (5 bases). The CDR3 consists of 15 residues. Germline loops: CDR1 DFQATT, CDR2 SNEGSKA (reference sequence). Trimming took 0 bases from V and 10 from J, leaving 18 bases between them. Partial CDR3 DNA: TGCAGTGCTAGAGACGCCTCCACGGCTAGGGGAAAA. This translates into CSARDASTARGK. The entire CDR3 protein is CSARDASTARGKLFF.

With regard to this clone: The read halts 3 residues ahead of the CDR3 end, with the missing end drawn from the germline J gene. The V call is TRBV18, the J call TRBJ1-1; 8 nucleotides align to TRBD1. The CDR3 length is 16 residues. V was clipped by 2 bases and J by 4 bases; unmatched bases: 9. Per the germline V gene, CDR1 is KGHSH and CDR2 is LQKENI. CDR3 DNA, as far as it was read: TGTGCCAGCTCACCATACCGGGACAGGACTTTCACTGAA. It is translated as CASSPYRDRTFTE. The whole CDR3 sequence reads CASSPYRDRTFTEAFF.

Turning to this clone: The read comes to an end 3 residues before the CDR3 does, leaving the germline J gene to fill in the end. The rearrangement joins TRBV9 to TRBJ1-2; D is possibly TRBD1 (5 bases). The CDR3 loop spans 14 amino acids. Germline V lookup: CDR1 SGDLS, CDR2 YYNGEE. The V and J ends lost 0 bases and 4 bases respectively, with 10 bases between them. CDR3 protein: CASSVAEGAYGYTF. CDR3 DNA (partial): TGTGCCAGCAGCGTAGCCGAAGGGGCCTATGGC.

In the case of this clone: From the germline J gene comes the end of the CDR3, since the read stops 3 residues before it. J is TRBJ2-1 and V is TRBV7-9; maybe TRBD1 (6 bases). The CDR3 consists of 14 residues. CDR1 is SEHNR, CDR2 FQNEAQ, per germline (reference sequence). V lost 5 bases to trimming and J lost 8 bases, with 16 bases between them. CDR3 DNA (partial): TGTGCCAGCAGCCTCATACAGGGATTGGATGAG. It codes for CASSLIQGLDE. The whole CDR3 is CASSLIQGLDEQFF.

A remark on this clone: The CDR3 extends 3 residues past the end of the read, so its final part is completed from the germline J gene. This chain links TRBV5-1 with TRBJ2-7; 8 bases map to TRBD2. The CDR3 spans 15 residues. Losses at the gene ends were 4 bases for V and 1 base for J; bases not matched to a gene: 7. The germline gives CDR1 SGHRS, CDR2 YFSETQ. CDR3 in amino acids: CASSTGLARSYEQYF. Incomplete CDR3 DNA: TGCGCCAGCAGCACTGGACTAGCAAGGTCCTACGAG.

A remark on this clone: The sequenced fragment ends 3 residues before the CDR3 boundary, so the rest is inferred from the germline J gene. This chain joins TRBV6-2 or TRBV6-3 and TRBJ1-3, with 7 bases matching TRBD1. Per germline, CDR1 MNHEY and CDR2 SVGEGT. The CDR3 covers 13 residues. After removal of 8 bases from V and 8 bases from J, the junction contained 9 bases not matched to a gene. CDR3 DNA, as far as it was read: TGTGCCAGCGAGGACAGGCCACGGGACACC. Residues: CASEDRPRDT. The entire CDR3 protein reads CASEDRPRDTIYF.

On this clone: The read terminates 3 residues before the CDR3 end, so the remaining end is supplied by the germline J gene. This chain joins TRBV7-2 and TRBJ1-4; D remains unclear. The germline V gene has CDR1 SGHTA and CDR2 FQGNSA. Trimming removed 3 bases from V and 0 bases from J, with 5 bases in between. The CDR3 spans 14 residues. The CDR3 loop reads CASSLGATNEKLFF. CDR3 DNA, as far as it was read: TGTGCCAGCAGCTTGGGCGCAACTAATGAAAAA. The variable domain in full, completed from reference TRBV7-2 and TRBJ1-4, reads GAGVSQSPSNKVTEKGKDVELRCDPISGHTALYWYRQSLGQGLEFLIYFQGNSAPDKSGLPSDRFSAERTGGSVSTLTIQRTQQEDSAVYLCASSLGATNEKLFFGSGTQLSVL.

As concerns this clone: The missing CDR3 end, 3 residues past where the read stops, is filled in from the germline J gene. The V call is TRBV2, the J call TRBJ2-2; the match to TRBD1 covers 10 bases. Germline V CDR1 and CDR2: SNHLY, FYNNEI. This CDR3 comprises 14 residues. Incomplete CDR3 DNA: TGTGCCACCCTCCCCGGGACAGGGGTCGGAAAG. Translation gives CATLPGTGVGK. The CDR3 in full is CATLPGTGVGKLFF.

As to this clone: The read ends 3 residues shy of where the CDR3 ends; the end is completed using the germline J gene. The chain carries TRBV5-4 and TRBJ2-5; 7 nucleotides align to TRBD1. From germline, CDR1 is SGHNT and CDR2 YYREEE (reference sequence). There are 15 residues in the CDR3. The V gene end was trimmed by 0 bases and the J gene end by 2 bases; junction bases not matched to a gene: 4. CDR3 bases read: TGTGCCAGCAGCTTGGGACAGGGTCCTCAAGAGACC. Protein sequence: CASSLGQGPQET. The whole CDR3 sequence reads CASSLGQGPQETQYF.

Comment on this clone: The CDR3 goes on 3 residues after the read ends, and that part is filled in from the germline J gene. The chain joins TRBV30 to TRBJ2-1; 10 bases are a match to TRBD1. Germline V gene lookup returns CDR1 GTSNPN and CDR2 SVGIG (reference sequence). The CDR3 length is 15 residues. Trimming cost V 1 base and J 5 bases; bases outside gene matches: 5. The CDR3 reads CAWSDRDRGHNEQFF. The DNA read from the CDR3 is TGTGCCTGGAGTGACCGGGACAGGGGCCACAATGAG.